This T cell receptor beta chain was identified in a study of T-cell reconstitution after alpha-beta-depleted transplantation in children. Study results and limitations: Several hundred expanded graft clones reportedly supplied alpha-beta T cells about two months after transplant. Some patients' high day-60 TCRbeta diversity was traced to surviving recipient T cells and thymic progenitors. T cells produced anew were the main source of T-cell counts and diversity one year after transplant.

The authors prepared the TCRbeta library with unique molecular identifiers. TCRdb processed the PCR reads anew with MiXCR; each CDR3 protein has one entry. In the table there are hundreds of thousands of distinct CDR3 sequences, about 15% of which are singletons. The CDR3 consists of 13 residues. The V gene lost 6 bases and the J gene lost 7 bases, with 15 bases spanning the gap. Germline V gene sequence: CDR1 SNHLY, CDR2 FYNNEI. To note about this clonotype: Its antigen is undetermined.

The source of this sequence is a male patient under 18 who had a stem cell transplant for acute lymphoblastic leukemia, so the T cells may come from the graft donor. The starting material was PBMCs, mostly from graft donor cells, obtained 360 days after TCRalphabeta/CD19-depleted stem cell transplant. The genes are TRBV2 and TRBJ1-1; no clear D. The CDR3 nucleotides read TGTGCCAGCAGAGTCTCCGGGTCAGTTGAAGCTTTCTTT. This sequence encodes CASRVSGSVEAFF.